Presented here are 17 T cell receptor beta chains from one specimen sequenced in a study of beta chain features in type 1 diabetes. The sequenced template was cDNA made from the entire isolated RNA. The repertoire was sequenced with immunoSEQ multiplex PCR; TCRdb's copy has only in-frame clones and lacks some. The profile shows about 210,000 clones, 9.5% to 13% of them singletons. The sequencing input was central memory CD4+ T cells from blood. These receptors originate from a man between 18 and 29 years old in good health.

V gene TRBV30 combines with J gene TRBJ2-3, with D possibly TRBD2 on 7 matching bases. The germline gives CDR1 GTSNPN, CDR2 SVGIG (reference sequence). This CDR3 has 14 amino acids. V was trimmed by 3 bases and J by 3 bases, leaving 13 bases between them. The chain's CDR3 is CAWRPAGATDTQYF. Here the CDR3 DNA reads TGTGCCTGGAGACCCGCGGGGGCTACAGATACGCAGTATTTT. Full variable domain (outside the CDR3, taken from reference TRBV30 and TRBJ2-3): SQTIHQWPATLVQPVGSPLSLECTVEGTSNPNLYWYRQAAGRGLQLLFYSVGIGQISSEVPQNLSASRPQDRQFILSSKKLLLSDSGFYLCAWRPAGATDTQYFGPGTRLTVL.

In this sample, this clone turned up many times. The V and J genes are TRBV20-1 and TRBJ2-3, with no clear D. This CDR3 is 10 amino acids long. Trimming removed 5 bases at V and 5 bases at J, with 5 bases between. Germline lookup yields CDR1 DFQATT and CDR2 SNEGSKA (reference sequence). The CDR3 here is CSAARDTQYF. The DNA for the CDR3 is TGCAGTGCTGCGCGAGATACGCAGTATTTT.

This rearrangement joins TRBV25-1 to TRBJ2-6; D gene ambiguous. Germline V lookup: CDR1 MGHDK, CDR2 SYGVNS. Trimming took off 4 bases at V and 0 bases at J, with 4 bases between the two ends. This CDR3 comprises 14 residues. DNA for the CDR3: TGTGCCAGCAGTGCGCTCTCTGGGGCCAACGTCCTGACTTTC. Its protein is CASSALSGANVLTF.

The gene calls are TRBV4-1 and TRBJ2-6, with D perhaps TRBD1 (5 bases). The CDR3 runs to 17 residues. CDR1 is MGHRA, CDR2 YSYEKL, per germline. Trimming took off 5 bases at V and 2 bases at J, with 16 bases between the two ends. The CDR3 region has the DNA TGCGCCAGCAGCGACTTCCGTTCAGGGCCTGGGGCCAACGTCCTGACTTTC. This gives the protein CASSDFRSGPGANVLTF.

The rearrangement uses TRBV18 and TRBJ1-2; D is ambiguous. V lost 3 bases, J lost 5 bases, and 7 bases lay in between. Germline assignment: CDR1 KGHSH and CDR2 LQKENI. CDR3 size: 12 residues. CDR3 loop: CASSPSEYGYTF. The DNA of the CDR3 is TGTGCCAGCTCACCTTCCGAGTATGGCTACACCTTC. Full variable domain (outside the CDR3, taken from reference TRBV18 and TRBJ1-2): NAGVMQNPRHLVRRRGQEARLRCSPMKGHSHVYWYRQLPEEGLKFMVYLQKENIIDESGMPKERFSAEFPKEGPSILRIQQVVRGDSAAYFCASSPSEYGYTFGSGTRLTVV.

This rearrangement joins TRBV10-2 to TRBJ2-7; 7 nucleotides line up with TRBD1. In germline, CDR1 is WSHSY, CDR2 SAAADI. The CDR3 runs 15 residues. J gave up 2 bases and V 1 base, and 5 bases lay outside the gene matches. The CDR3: CASSEFGRGTYEQYF. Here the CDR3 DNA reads TGCGCCAGCAGTGAGTTCGGCAGGGGGACCTACGAGCAGTACTTC.

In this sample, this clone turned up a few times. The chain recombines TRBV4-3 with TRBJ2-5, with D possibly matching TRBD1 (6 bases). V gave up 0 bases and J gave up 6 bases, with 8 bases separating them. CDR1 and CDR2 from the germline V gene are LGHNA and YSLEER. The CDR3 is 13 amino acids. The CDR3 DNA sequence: TGCGCCAGCAGCCAAGACAGGGGACAGACCCAGTACTTC. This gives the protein CASSQDRGQTQYF.

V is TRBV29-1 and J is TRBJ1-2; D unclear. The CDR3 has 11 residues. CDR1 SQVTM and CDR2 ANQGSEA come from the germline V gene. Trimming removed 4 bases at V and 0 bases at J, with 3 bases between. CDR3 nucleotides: TGCAGCGTTGTCGCTAACTATGGCTACACCTTC. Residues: CSVVANYGYTF.

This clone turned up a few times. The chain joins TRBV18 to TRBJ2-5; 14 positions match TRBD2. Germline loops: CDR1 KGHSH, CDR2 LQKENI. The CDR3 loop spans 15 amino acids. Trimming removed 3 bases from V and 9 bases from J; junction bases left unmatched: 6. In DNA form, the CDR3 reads TGTGCCAGCTCACCCGGGACTAGCGGGGGAGCGCCCCAGTACTTC. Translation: CASSPGTSGGAPQYF.

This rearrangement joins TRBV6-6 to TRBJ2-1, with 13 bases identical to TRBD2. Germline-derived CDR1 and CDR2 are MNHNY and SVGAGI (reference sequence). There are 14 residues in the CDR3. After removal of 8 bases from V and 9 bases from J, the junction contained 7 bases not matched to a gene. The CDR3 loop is CASVGTSGISEQFF. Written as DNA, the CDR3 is TGTGCCAGCGTCGGGACTAGCGGGATTTCTGAGCAGTTCTTC.

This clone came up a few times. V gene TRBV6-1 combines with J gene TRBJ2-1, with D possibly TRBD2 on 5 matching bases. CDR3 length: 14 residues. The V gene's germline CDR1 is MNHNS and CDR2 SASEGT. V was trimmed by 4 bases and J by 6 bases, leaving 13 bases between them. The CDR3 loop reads CASSGARGSNEQFF. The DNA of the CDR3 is TGTGCCAGCAGTGGTGCGAGAGGGAGCAATGAGCAGTTCTTC.

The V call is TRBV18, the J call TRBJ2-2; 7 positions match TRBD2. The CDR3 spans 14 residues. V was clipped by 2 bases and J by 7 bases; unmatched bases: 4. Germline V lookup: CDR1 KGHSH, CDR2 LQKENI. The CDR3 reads CASSPGRDGGELFF. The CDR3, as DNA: TGTGCCAGCTCACCAGGGAGGGACGGCGGGGAGCTGTTTTTT.

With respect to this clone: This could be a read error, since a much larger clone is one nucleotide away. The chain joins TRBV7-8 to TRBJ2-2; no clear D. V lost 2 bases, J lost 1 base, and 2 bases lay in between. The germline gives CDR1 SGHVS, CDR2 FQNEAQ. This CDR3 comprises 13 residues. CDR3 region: CASSLRNTGELFF. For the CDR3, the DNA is TGTGCCAGCAGCTTACGGAACACCGGGGAGCTGTTTTTT.

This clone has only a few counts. CDR3 DNA sequence: TGTGCCTGGACAACAGGGCTAGAGACCCAGTACTTC. Translation: CAWTTGLETQYF. V is TRBV30 and J is TRBJ2-5, with D possibly matching TRBD1 (6 bases). Germline V gene sequence: CDR1 GTSNPN, CDR2 SVGIG (reference sequence). The CDR3 sequence is 12 residues long. V lost 4 bases to trimming and J lost 4 bases, with 10 bases between them.

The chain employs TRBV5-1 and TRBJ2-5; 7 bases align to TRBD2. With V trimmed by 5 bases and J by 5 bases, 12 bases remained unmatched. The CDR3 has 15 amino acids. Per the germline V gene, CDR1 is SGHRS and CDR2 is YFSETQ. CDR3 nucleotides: TGCGCCAGCAGATCCCTGGGCGGGAGTACCGAGACCCAGTACTTC. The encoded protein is CASRSLGGSTETQYF. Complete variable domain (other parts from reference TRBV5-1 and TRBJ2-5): KAGVTQTPRYLIKTRGQQVTLSCSPISGHRSVSWYQQTPGQGLQFLFEYFSETQRNKGNFPGRFSGRQFSNSRSEMNVSTLELGDSALYLCASRSLGGSTETQYFGPGTRLLVL.

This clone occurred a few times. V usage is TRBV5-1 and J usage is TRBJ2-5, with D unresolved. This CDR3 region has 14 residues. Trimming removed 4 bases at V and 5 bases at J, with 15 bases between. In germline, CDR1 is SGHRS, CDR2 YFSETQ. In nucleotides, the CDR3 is TGCGCCAGCAGCGCCGTTAGCCCCAGTGAGACCCAGTACTTC. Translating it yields CASSAVSPSETQYF.

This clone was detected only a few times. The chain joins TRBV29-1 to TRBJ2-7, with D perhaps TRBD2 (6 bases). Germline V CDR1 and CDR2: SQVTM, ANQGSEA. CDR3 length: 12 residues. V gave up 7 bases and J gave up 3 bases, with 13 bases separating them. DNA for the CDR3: TGCAGCGGGAAGGGAGGTAACTACGAGCAGTACTTC. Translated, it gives CSGKGGNYEQYF.